This is a list of T cell receptor beta chains from one sample in a study of control samples from healthy donors and cancer patients. The protocol was immunoSEQ multiplex PCR, while the TCRdb copy is restricted to in-frame clones and leaves out a portion. The sample yields around 51,000 clones, 80% seen once. Sequencing was carried out using blood. The receptors here all came from a man between 65 and 85 years old in good health. CDR3s include the opening cysteine and the closing phenylalanine or tryptophan. D genes are given only for firm matches. Expanded clones are given a class, and other clones once, few, many or no size at all.

cdr3_nt: TGTGCTAGTGGTTTGGCCTTACTCTTGGGACTTCAAGGCACAGATACGCAGTATTTT
cdr3_aa: CASGLALLLGLQGTDTQYF
v_call: TRBV12-5
d_call: -
clone_size: -
j_call: TRBJ2-3

cdr3_nt: TGCAGCGTTGAAACAGGGGGTACAGATACGCAGTATTTT
cdr3_aa: CSVETGGTDTQYF
v_call: TRBV29-1
d_call: TRBD1
clone_size: -
j_call: TRBJ2-3

cdr3_nt: TGCGCCAGCAGCTCCGGACAGGGTGTAAACGGGGAGCTGTTTTTT
cdr3_aa: CASSSGQGVNGELFF
v_call: TRBV5-1
d_call: TRBD1
clone_size: -
j_call: TRBJ2-2

cdr3_nt: TGTGCCATCACCCCCATCTTGACAGGCGGGAACACTGAAGCTTTCTTT
cdr3_aa: CAITPILTGGNTEAFF
v_call: TRBV10-3
d_call: -
clone_size: -
j_call: TRBJ1-1

cdr3_nt: TGCGCCAGCAGCCATCCCCCCGGGACAGCGAACACCGGGGAGCTGTTTTTT
cdr3_aa: CASSHPPGTANTGELFF
v_call: TRBV4-1
d_call: TRBD1
clone_size: once
j_call: TRBJ2-2

cdr3_nt: TGCGCCAGCAGCTTGGGGACTAGCGGGAGATACGAGCAGTACTTC
cdr3_aa: CASSLGTSGRYEQYF
v_call: TRBV5-1
d_call: TRBD2
clone_size: -
j_call: TRBJ2-7

cdr3_nt: TGCGCCAGCAGCCCAGCGGGAGCCAGGGGAGATACGCAGTATTTT
cdr3_aa: CASSPAGARGDTQYF
v_call: TRBV5-1
d_call: TRBD2
clone_size: -
j_call: TRBJ2-3

cdr3_nt: TGTGCCAGCAGCGCACAACCGGGGACTCTAAAGCGTCGGACCGGGGAGCTGTTTTTT
cdr3_aa: CASSAQPGTLKRRTGELFF
v_call: TRBV7-9
d_call: -
clone_size: few
j_call: TRBJ2-2

cdr3_nt: TGTGCCAGCGGGCCCGGGGGGGTTGTGGTTGGCTACACCTTC
cdr3_aa: CASGPGGVVVGYTF
v_call: TRBV4-2
d_call: -
clone_size: -
j_call: TRBJ1-2

cdr3_nt: TGTGCCAGCAGACCGGGACAGGGATACAATGAGCAGTTCTTC
cdr3_aa: CASRPGQGYNEQFF
v_call: TRBV6-5
d_call: TRBD1
clone_size: -
j_call: TRBJ2-1

cdr3_nt: TGTGCCTGGAGTGTAATGAAGATCTCTGGAAACACCATATATTTT
cdr3_aa: CAWSVMKISGNTIYF
v_call: TRBV30
d_call: -
clone_size: -
j_call: TRBJ1-3

cdr3_nt: TGCAGCGTTGAAGGTCAGTCAGATACGCAGTATTTT
cdr3_aa: CSVEGQSDTQYF
v_call: TRBV29-1
d_call: -
clone_size: -
j_call: TRBJ2-3

cdr3_nt: TGTGCCAGCAGCTTCCCCGGGGGGGCCAACGTCCTGACTTTC
cdr3_aa: CASSFPGGANVLTF
v_call: TRBV7-2
d_call: -
clone_size: -
j_call: TRBJ2-6

cdr3_nt: TGTGCCAGCAGCCCAGCTAGTTCCTCCTACAATGAGCAGTTCTTC
cdr3_aa: CASSPASSSYNEQFF
v_call: TRBV7-6
d_call: -
clone_size: -
j_call: TRBJ2-1

cdr3_nt: TGTGCCAGCAGTCCCCGGGATAATTCCTACAATGAGCAGTTCTTC
cdr3_aa: CASSPRDNSYNEQFF
v_call: TRBV2
d_call: -
clone_size: -
j_call: TRBJ2-1

cdr3_nt: TGTGCTAGTGGTTCGGTTGTCGGGGGCTGGCCGACTAATGAAAAACTGTTTTTT
cdr3_aa: CASGSVVGGWPTNEKLFF
v_call: TRBV12-5
d_call: -
clone_size: -
j_call: TRBJ1-4

cdr3_nt: TGTGCCAGCAGTCCCCCCTCAGATACGCAGTATTTT
cdr3_aa: CASSPPSDTQYF
v_call: TRBV28
d_call: -
clone_size: -
j_call: TRBJ2-3

cdr3_nt: TGTGCCAGCAGCCTAGCGGGAGGGCCTGTCGAGCAGTACTTC
cdr3_aa: CASSLAGGPVEQYF
v_call: TRBV27
d_call: TRBD2
clone_size: few
j_call: TRBJ2-7

cdr3_nt: TGTGCCAGCAGCGCCAGGGGGATGGCAGATACGCAGTATTTT
cdr3_aa: CASSARGMADTQYF
v_call: TRBV5-4
d_call: TRBD1
clone_size: -
j_call: TRBJ2-3

cdr3_nt: TGTGCCAGCAGTTTAGGAGGCAGGGCAACTAATGAAAAACTGTTTTTT
cdr3_aa: CASSLGGRATNEKLFF
v_call: TRBV28
d_call: -
clone_size: -
j_call: TRBJ1-4

cdr3_nt: TGCGCCAGCAGCTTAGTACCGGGACAGGGCGGCGAGCAGTACTTC
cdr3_aa: CASSLVPGQGGEQYF
v_call: TRBV5-1
d_call: TRBD1
clone_size: -
j_call: TRBJ2-7

cdr3_nt: TGTGCCAGCTCACCCACCATCGAGGGCACTGAAGCTTTCTTT
cdr3_aa: CASSPTIEGTEAFF
v_call: TRBV18
d_call: -
clone_size: -
j_call: TRBJ1-1

cdr3_nt: TGTGCCAGCAGCCCCCGGACAGTTTATGGCTACACCTTC
cdr3_aa: CASSPRTVYGYTF
v_call: TRBV11-2
d_call: -
clone_size: -
j_call: TRBJ1-2

cdr3_nt: TGTGCCAGCCAGGATAGCGGGAGGTGGGCCGGCCCAGATACGCAGTATTTT
cdr3_aa: CASQDSGRWAGPDTQYF
v_call: TRBV5-5
d_call: TRBD2
clone_size: -
j_call: TRBJ2-3

cdr3_nt: TGTGCCAGCAGCCAAGATGGACAGGGGGCGTTGGCTTTCTTT
cdr3_aa: CASSQDGQGALAFF
v_call: TRBV4-2
d_call: TRBD1
clone_size: -
j_call: TRBJ1-1

cdr3_nt: TGTGCCAGCTACAAGATCGGGACAGGGAAAGGCTACACCTTC
cdr3_aa: CASYKIGTGKGYTF
v_call: TRBV27
d_call: TRBD1
clone_size: -
j_call: TRBJ1-2

cdr3_nt: TGTGCCAGCAGTCTTACCGCAGCAGCTTTCTTT
cdr3_aa: CASSLTAAAFF
v_call: TRBV12-3/TRBV12-4
d_call: -
clone_size: once
j_call: TRBJ1-1

cdr3_nt: TGCGCCAGCTCCTCTACTAGCGCCAATGAGCAGTTCTTC
cdr3_aa: CASSSTSANEQFF
v_call: TRBV5-1
d_call: TRBD2
clone_size: -
j_call: TRBJ2-1

cdr3_nt: TGCGCCAGCAGCTTTGAATACAATGAGCAGTTCTTC
cdr3_aa: CASSFEYNEQFF
v_call: TRBV10-1
d_call: -
clone_size: -
j_call: TRBJ2-1

cdr3_nt: TGTGCCAGCAGCTTAGATTCCCGGGATGAGCAGTTCTTC
cdr3_aa: CASSLDSRDEQFF
v_call: TRBV11-3
d_call: -
clone_size: -
j_call: TRBJ2-1

cdr3_nt: TGTGCCAGCTCACCAGTGGGGCAGCCCCAGCATTTT
cdr3_aa: CASSPVGQPQHF
v_call: TRBV18
d_call: -
clone_size: -
j_call: TRBJ1-5

cdr3_nt: TGTGCCAGCAGCTCAAGGGGGCTATGGGATAGTGCGGGAAACACCATATATTTT
cdr3_aa: CASSSRGLWDSAGNTIYF
v_call: TRBV7-8
d_call: TRBD1
clone_size: -
j_call: TRBJ1-3

cdr3_nt: TGTGCCACCAGCAGGGATTATAGCAATCAGCCCCAGCATTTT
cdr3_aa: CATSRDYSNQPQHF
v_call: TRBV15
d_call: -
clone_size: -
j_call: TRBJ1-5

cdr3_nt: TGTGCCAGCAGCGCCCAGGACGAGACCCAGTACTTC
cdr3_aa: CASSAQDETQYF
v_call: TRBV5-4
d_call: -
clone_size: few
j_call: TRBJ2-5

cdr3_nt: TGTGCCAGCAGCCCCGGGACAGGGGTCGCCATCACGTACTTC
cdr3_aa: CASSPGTGVAITYF
v_call: TRBV7-9
d_call: TRBD1
clone_size: -
j_call: TRBJ2-4

cdr3_nt: TGTGCCAGCAGTCCAAGTCTACCGGGACGCCTCACCGGGGAGCTGTTTTTT
cdr3_aa: CASSPSLPGRLTGELFF
v_call: TRBV6-6
d_call: -
clone_size: -
j_call: TRBJ2-2

cdr3_nt: TGTGCCAGCAGCTATGATGGACTAGCGGGGGACCCCTCCTACAATGAGCAGTTCTTC
cdr3_aa: CASSYDGLAGDPSYNEQFF
v_call: TRBV28
d_call: TRBD2
clone_size: -
j_call: TRBJ2-1

cdr3_nt: TGCGCCAGCAGTCCCCCGGGCAGGGTTTACAATGAGCAGTTCTTC
cdr3_aa: CASSPPGRVYNEQFF
v_call: TRBV23-1
d_call: -
clone_size: -
j_call: TRBJ2-1

cdr3_nt: TGTGCCAGCGCAAGGGCCAATCAGCCCCAGCATTTT
cdr3_aa: CASARANQPQHF
v_call: TRBV27
d_call: -
clone_size: once
j_call: TRBJ1-5

cdr3_nt: TGTGCCAGCAGCTACAACCCACTCACCGCCGGGGAGCTGTTTTTT
cdr3_aa: CASSYNPLTAGELFF
v_call: TRBV11-2
d_call: -
clone_size: -
j_call: TRBJ2-2